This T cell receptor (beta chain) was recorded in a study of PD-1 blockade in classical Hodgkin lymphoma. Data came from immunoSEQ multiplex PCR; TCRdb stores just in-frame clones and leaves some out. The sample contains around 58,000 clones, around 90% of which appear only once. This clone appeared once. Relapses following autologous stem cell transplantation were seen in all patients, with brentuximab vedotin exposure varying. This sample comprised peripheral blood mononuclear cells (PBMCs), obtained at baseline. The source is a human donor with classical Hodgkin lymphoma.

The CDR3 spells CASRETGANVLTF. The CDR3 DNA reads as TGTGCCAGCAGGGAAACTGGGGCCAACGTCCTGACTTTC. This rearrangement joins TRBV7-2 to TRBJ2-6; D not certain. CDR3 length: 13 residues. V lost 6 bases to trimming and J lost 2 bases, with 5 bases between them. Per germline, CDR1 SGHTA and CDR2 FQGNSA.